Sequencing of this TCR beta chain was carried out in a study of cytotoxic CD8 clonotypes in ibrutinib-treated CLL. Study information: Sequenced samples delivered averages of 270,000 or so productive templates and some 93,000 productive rearrangements. Points from the study as a whole: In comparison with age-matched healthy donors, baseline clonality was higher and tracked circulating CD8+ T-cell counts.

A remark on this clone: The antigen remains unidentified.

This table comes from immunoSEQ multiplex PCR, and its TCRdb copy is limited to in-frame clones, with some not included. This table holds around 76,000 clones, 83% found once. CDR3 size: 15 residues. In germline, CDR1 is KGHSH, CDR2 LQKENI. With 4 bases clipped from V and 2 bases from J, the junction kept 5 bases outside the gene matches. V and J are TRBV18 and TRBJ2-7; TRBD1 matches 10 bases. The sequences come from PBMCs, collected after 24 months of ibrutinib treatment. The receptor was isolated from a human donor with chronic lymphocytic leukemia. The CDR3 sequence is CASSRPGTGAYEQYF. The DNA of the CDR3 is TGTGCCAGCTCACGTCCCGGGACAGGGGCCTACGAGCAGTACTTC.